This T cell receptor beta chain derives from a study of regulatory T cells. Study-level findings and limits: Hydrophobic residues at CDR3 positions 6 and 7 were enriched in conventional CD4+ T cells of CD3G-deficient patients. Regulatory T cells showed the strongest V-J pair restriction and V/J gene skewing among patient repertoires.

Amplification used 52 TRBV primers and 13 TRBJ primers. The protocol was immunoSEQ multiplex PCR, while the TCRdb copy is restricted to in-frame clones and leaves out a portion. The sample includes about 23,000 clones, roughly 88% of them seen just once. Turning to this clone: The antigen is unknown.

This CDR3 contains 17 residues. Deletions cut 3 bases from V and 2 bases from J, with 14 bases between. CDR1 is MDHEN and CDR2 is SYDVKM in the germline V gene. This TCR was recovered from a child under 18 with CD3G deficiency. This chain connects TRBV28 to TRBJ2-6, with D perhaps TRBD1 or TRBD2 (6 bases each). Specimen: conventional CD4+ T cells sorted from blood. CDR3 amino acids: CASSFEGGQTGANVLTF. CDR3 coding DNA: TGTGCCAGCAGTTTCGAAGGGGGGCAGACTGGGGCCAACGTCCTGACTTTC.